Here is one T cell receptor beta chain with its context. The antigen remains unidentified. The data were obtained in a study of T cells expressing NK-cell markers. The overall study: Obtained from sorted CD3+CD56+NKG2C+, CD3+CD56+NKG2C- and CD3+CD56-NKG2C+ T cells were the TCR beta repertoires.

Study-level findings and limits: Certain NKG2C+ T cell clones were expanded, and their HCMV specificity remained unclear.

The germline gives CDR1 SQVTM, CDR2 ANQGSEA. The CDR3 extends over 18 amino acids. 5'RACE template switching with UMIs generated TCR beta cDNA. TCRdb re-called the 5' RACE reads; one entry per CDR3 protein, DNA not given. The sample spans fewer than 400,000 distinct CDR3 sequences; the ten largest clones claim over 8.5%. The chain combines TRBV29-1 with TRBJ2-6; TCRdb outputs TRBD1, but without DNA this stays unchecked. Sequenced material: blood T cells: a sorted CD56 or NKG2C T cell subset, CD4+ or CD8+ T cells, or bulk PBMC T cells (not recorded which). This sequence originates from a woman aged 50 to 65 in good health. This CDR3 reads CSVESPGEIFSGANVLTF. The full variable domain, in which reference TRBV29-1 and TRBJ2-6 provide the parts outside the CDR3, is SAVISQKPSRDICQRGTSLTIQCQVDSQVTMMFWYRQQPGQSLTLIATANQGSEATYESGFVIDKFPISRPNLTFSTLTVSNMSPEDSSIYLCSVESPGEIFSGANVLTFGAGSRLTVL.